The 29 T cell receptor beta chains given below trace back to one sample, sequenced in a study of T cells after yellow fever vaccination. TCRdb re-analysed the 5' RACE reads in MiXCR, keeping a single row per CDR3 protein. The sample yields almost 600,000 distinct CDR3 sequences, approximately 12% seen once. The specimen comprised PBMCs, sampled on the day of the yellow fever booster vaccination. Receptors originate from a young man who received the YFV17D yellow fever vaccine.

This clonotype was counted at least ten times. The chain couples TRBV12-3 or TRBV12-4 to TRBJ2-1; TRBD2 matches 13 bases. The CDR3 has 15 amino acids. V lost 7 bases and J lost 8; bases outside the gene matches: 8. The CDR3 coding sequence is TGTGCCAGCAATCGACTAGCGGGAGGCCCCGATGAGCAGTTCTTC. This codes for CASNRLAGGPDEQFF.

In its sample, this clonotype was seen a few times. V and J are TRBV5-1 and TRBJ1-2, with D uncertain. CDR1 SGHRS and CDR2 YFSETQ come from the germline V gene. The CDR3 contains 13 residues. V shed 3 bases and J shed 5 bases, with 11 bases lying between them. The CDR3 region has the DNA TGCGCCAGCAGCTGGACGGAGGAGTATGGCTACACCTTC. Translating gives CASSWTEEYGYTF.

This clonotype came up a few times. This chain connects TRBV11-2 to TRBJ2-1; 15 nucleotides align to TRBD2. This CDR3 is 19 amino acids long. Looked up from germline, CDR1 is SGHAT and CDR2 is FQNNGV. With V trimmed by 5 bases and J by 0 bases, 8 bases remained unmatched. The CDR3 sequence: CASSAPGTSGRTSYNEQFF. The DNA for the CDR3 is TGTGCCAGCAGCGCCCCCGGGACTAGCGGGAGGACCTCCTACAATGAGCAGTTCTTC.

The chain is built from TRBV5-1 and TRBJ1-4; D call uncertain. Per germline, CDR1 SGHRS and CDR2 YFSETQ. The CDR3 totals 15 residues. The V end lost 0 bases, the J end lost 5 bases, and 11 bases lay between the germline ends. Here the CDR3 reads CASSLGNLKNEKLFF. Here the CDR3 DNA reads TGCGCCAGCAGCTTGGGGAACCTGAAGAATGAAAAACTGTTTTTT.

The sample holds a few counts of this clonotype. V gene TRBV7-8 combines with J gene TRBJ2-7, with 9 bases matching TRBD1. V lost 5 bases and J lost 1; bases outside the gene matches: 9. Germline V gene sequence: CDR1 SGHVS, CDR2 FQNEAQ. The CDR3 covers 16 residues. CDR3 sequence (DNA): TGTGCCAGCAGCCTCCCCCCCGGGACAGGGTCCTACGAGCAGTACTTC. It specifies CASSLPPGTGSYEQYF.

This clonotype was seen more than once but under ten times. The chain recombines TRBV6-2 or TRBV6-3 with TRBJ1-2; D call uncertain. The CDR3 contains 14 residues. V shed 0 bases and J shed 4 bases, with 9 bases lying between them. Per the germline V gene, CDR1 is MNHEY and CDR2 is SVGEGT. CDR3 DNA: TGTGCCAGCAGTTACTCGAGAGTGCCCTATGGCTACACCTTC. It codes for CASSYSRVPYGYTF.

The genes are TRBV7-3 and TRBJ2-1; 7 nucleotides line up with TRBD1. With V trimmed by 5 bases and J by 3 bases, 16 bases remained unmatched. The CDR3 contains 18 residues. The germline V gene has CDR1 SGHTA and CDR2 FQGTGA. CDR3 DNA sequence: TGTGCCAGCAGCCTCCCTGGGGGCACAGGGGAAGGCTACAATGAGCAGTTCTTC. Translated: CASSLPGGTGEGYNEQFF.

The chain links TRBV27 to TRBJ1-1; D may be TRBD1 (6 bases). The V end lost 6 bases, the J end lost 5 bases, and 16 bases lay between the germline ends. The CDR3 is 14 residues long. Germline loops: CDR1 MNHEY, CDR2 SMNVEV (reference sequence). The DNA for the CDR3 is TGTGCCAGCAGCCCCCGGGGGGCTTTGACTGAAGCTTTCTTT. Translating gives CASSPRGALTEAFF.

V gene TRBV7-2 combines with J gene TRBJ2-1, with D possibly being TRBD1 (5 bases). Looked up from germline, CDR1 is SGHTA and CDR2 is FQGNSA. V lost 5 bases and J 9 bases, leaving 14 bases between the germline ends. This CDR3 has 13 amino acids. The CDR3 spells CASSRTGFAEQFF. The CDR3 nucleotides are TGTGCCAGCAGCCGTACAGGTTTCGCTGAGCAGTTCTTC.

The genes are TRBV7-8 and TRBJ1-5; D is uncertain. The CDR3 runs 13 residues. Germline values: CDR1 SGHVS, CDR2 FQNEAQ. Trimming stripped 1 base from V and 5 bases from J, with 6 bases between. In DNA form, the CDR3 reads TGTGCCAGCAGCTTAGTAGTGGATCAGCCCCAGCATTTT. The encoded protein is CASSLVVDQPQHF.

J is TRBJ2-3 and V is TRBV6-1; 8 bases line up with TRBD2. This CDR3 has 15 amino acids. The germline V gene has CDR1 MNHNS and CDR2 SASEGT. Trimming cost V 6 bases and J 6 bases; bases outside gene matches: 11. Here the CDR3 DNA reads TGTGCCAGCAGCCCAACTAGCGGACGTTGGGATACGCAGTATTTT. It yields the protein CASSPTSGRWDTQYF.

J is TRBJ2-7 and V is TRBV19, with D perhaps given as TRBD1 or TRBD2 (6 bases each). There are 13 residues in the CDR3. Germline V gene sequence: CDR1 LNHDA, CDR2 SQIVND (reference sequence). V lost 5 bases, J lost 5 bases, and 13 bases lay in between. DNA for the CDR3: TGTGCCAGTAGTCGTCAGGGGAGGAACGAGCAGTACTTC. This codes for CASSRQGRNEQYF.

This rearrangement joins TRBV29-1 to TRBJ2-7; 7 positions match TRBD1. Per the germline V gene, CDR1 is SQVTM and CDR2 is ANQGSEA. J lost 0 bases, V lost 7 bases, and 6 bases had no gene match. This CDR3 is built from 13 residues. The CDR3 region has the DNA TGCAGCGCAGAAGGGACAGACTCCTACGAGCAGTACTTC. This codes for CSAEGTDSYEQYF.

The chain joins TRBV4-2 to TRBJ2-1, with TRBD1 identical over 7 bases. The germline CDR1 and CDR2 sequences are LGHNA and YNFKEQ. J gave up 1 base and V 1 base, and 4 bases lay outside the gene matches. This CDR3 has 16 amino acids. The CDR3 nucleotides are TGTGCCAGCAGCCAAGGGGCAGGGGGTTCCTACAATGAGCAGTTCTTC. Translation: CASSQGAGGSYNEQFF.

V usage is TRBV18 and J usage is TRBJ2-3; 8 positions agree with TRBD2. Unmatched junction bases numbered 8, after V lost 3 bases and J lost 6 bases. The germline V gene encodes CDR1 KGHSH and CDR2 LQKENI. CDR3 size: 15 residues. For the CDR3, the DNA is TGTGCCAGCTCACCCGCCGTAGCGGGATTGGATACGCAGTATTTT. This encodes CASSPAVAGLDTQYF.

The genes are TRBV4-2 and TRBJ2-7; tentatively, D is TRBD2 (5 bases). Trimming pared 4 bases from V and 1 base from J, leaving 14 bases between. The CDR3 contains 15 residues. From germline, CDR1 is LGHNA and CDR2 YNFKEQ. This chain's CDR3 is CASSPLGAESYEQYF. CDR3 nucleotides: TGTGCCAGCAGCCCCCTAGGAGCGGAGTCCTACGAGCAGTACTTC.

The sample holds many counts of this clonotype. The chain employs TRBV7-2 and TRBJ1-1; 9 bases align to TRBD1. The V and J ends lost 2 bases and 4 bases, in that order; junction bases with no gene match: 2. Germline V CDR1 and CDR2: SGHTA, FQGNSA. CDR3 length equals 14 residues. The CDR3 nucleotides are TGTGCCAGCAGCTTAACGACAGGGGGCACTGAAGCTTTCTTT. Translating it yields CASSLTTGGTEAFF. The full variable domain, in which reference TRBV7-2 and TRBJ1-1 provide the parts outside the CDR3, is GAGVSQSPSNKVTEKGKDVELRCDPISGHTALYWYRQSLGQGLEFLIYFQGNSAPDKSGLPSDRFSAERTGGSVSTLTIQRTQQEDSAVYLCASSLTTGGTEAFFGQGTRLTVV.

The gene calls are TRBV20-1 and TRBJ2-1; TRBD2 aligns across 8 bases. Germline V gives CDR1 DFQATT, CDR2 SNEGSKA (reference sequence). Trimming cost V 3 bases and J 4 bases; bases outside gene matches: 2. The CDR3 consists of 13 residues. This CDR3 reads CSASGRVYNEQFF. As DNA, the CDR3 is TGCAGTGCTAGCGGGAGGGTGTACAATGAGCAGTTCTTC.

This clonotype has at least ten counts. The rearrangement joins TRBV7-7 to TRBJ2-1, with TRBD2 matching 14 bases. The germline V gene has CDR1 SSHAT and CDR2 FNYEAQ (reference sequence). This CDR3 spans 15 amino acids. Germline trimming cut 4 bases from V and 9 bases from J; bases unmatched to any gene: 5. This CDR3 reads CASSSGTSGSGEQFF. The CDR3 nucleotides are TGTGCCAGCAGCTCCGGGACTAGCGGGAGTGGTGAGCAGTTCTTC.

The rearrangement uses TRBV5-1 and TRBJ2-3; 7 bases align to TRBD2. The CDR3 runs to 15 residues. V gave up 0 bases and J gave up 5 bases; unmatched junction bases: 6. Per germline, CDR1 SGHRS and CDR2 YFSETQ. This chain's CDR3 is CASSLASGGVDTQYF. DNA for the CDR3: TGCGCCAGCAGCTTGGCCTCGGGAGGCGTAGATACGCAGTATTTT.

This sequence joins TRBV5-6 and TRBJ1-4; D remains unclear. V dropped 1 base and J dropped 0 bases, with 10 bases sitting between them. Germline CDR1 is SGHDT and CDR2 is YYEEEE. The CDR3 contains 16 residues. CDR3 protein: CASSLKLGATNEKLFF. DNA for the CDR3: TGTGCCAGCAGCTTGAAGCTCGGGGCAACTAATGAAAAACTGTTTTTT.

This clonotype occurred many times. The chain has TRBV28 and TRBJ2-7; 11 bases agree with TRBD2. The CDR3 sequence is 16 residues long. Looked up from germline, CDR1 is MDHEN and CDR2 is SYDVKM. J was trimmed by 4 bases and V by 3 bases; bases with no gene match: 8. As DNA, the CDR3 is TGTGCCAGCAGTTTTGGGCTAGCGGGAGGACCTTACGAGCAGTACTTC. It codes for CASSFGLAGGPYEQYF.

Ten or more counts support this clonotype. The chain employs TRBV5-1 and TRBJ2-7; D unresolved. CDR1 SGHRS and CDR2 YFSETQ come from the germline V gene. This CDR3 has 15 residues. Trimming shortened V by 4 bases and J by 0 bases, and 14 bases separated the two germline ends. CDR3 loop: CASSEGGVSSYEQYF. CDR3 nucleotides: TGCGCCAGCAGCGAAGGTGGGGTGAGCTCCTACGAGCAGTACTTC.

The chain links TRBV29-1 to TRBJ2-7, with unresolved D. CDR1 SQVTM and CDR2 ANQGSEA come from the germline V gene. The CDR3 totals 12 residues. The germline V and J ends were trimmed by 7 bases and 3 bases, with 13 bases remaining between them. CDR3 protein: CSGKTSNYEQYF. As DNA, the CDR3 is TGCAGCGGAAAGACCAGTAACTACGAGCAGTACTTC.

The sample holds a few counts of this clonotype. The CDR3 loop reads CSARLGLSNEQFF. The CDR3 bases are TGCAGTGCTAGACTGGGACTATCCAATGAGCAGTTCTTC. The chain recombines TRBV20-1 with TRBJ2-1; 7 positions agree with TRBD2. The germline CDR1 and CDR2 sequences are DFQATT and SNEGSKA (reference sequence). The V and J ends lost 2 bases and 6 bases, in that order; junction bases with no gene match: 4. The CDR3 has 13 amino acids.

CDR3 region: CASREGTDTGELFF. The CDR3 DNA is TGTGCCAGCAGGGAGGGTACAGACACCGGGGAGCTGTTTTTT. The chain joins TRBV28 to TRBJ2-2; D is possibly TRBD2 (6 bases). This CDR3 comprises 14 residues. Germline lookup yields CDR1 MDHEN and CDR2 SYDVKM. V was cut by 6 bases and J by 3 bases, with 11 bases left in between.

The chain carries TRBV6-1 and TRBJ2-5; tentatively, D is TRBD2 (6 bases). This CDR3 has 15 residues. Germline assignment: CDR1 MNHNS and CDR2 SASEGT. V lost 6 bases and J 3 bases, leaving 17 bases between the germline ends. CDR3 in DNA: TGTGCCAGCAGCCATGGAGGTCTAGCGAAAGAGACCCAGTACTTC. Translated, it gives CASSHGGLAKETQYF.

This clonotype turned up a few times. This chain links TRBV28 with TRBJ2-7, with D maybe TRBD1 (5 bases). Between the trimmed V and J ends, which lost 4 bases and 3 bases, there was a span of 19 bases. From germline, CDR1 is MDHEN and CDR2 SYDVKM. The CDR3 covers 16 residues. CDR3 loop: CASSSNRPGAFYEQYF. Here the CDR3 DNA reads TGTGCCAGCAGTTCAAACAGGCCTGGCGCTTTCTACGAGCAGTACTTC.

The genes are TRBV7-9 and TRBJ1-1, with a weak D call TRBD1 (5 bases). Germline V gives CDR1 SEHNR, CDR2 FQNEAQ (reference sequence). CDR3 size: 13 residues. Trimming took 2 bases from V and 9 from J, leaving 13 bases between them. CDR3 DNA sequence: TGTGCCAGCAGCTTAAAGGGGCAGGTCAAAGCTTTCTTT. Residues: CASSLKGQVKAFF. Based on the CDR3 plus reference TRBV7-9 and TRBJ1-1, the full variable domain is DTGVSQNPRHKITKRGQNVTFRCDPISEHNRLYWYRQTLGQGPEFLTYFQNEAQLEKSRLLSDRFSAERPKGSFSTLEIQRTEQGDSAMYLCASSLKGQVKAFFGQGTRLTVV.